This T cell receptor beta chain is drawn from a study of T cells in Graves' hyperthyroidism and ophthalmopathy. Study results and limitations: Among clonotypes expanded in thyroid above 0.001, most were also found in blood.

Researchers took RNA transcripts and amplified the TCR beta CDR3 regions from them. HTBI primers drove first-round RT-PCR of the TCR CDR3. MiXCR was run by TCRdb on the multiplex PCR reads, yielding one entry per CDR3 protein. The repertoire holds 500,000 to 550,000 distinct CDR3 sequences, with 15% to 20% as singletons. J was trimmed by 5 bases and V by 4 bases; bases with no gene match: 6. CDR1 and CDR2 from the germline V gene are SGHRS and YFSETQ. The CDR3 loop spans 14 amino acids. This clonotype was seen repeatedly, ten times or more. What it binds is not known. This TCR was sampled from a man aged 35 to 55 with Graves' ophthalmopathy. The V gene is TRBV5-1, the J gene TRBJ1-1; 9 nucleotides agree with TRBD1. The source material was blood. The CDR3 loop reads CASSGGQGWTEAFF. CDR3 nucleotides: TGCGCCAGCAGCGGTGGACAGGGGTGGACTGAAGCTTTCTTT.